The TCR beta chain described here comes from a study of coeliac disease (dated by TCRdb to 2021 to 2024). In the study overall: Coeliac patients were categorised as having newly diagnosed active disease, refractory coeliac disease type I, or disease controlled by a gluten-free diet. Small intestinal lymphocyte fractions from coeliac and non-coeliac patients were analysed in the study using next-generation sequencing of rearranged TRB and TRG CDR3 regions. The full study included about 30 patients: some 22 with serologically confirmed coeliac disease and 8 controls with non-small intestinal disorders. Refractory coeliac disease type I was defined as no response to a gluten-free diet for over 12 months, with immunophenotypically normal intraepithelial cells. Samples from about 28 subjects were successfully TRB sequenced, and these included about two dozen paired samples of bulk unsorted intraepithelial and lamina propria cells. The study was aimed at characterising TR repertoires of small intestinal T cells in active, refractory type I and gluten-free-diet-treated coeliac disease. High-resolution HLA typing was unavailable, so biased TRBV7-2 usage was queried as a proof of principle. The study at large found these results: Compared with controls, active coeliac intraepithelial and lamina propria samples had TRB and TRG repertoires of lower clonality, which suggests that diverse T cells were recruited. TRB repertoires were found to be largely private, with most amino acid sequences unique to one sample, and no significant difference in V-gene usage was found between disease groups. The authors judged the approach to be unsuitable for unbiased detection of gliadin-specific T cells, because gliadin-specific T cells are scarce and rarely shared between patients. High-purity fractions were not obtained when intraepithelial cells were separated from lamina propria cells, so cross-contamination between compartments was possible.

As concerns this clone: Its cognate antigen has yet to be identified. No much larger clonotype is one base removed from it; base qualities were not supplied.

Cells were frozen in liquid nitrogen in DMSO/FBS as aliquots of 400,000 to 550,000 cells, with a single aliquot from each fraction going to sequencing. All 30 patients in the study underwent endoscopy and small intestinal biopsy. Intraepithelial cells were released from biopsies by stirring for one hour at 37 degrees C in RPMI containing EGTA, MgCl2 and 1% FBS. Genomic DNA was extracted from frozen unsorted cell fractions using the Qiagen DNeasy blood extraction kit. Libraries were constructed by the immunoSEQ multiplex PCR assay. Using reverse primers that targeted J gene segments together with forward primers that targeted V gene segments, the TR loci were amplified in a multiplexed PCR. The amplified CDR3 regions were sequenced using the Illumina HiSeq System. Per the authors' processing: Closely related reads were merged by a nearest-neighbour algorithm to remove PCR and sequencing errors and to collapse the data into unique sequences. Repertoires were summarised in terms of clonality and T cell density, with T cell density defined as TR molecules per amount of genomic DNA input. CDR3 amino acid sequences present in at least 80% of unsorted samples were defined as public TRs, and these public TRs were then tested for differential abundance between coeliac and control samples. Disease-group differences in clonality and density were tested with Kruskal-Wallis tests followed by Dunn post-tests. Entries here come from immuneACCESS through TCRdb and include only in-frame sequences with V and J called. Some clones fail to appear in such tables; in the studies checked, an unresolved V gene covers under half of the shortfall, and the cause of the remainder is unknown. For V, J and clone size, that table is used; D and trimming come from the DNA. A total of approximately 8,500 clones appear in this sample, approximately 60% of them only once. Of the sample, approximately 9.8% falls within the top ten clones.

The V and J ends are trimmed by 5 bases and 0 bases, leaving 5 bases between them. Counted from cysteine to phenylalanine, this CDR3 has 13 amino acids. The only DNA kept is the CDR3, 39 bases in frame from the first base. CDR1 LNHDA and CDR2 SQIVND were looked up in the germline V gene (reference sequence). The material sequenced was intraepithelial lymphocytes from the gut. The cell subset or site label, as the study defines it: intraepithelial cell (IEC) fraction of small intestinal biopsy. This sequence uses TRBV19 and TRBJ2-1; the D gene assignment is ambiguous. This receptor was taken from a woman between 55 and 75 years old with celiac disease. The DNA is TGTGCCAGTAGTCCCAGCTCCTACAATGAGCAGTTCTTC. This codes for CASSPSSYNEQFF.